What follows is one TCR beta chain and its context. Its antigen is currently unknown. V gave up 3 bases and J gave up 6 bases; unmatched junction bases: 5. CDR3 length: 15 residues. The V gene's germline CDR1 is LNHDA and CDR2 SQIVND (reference sequence). The data belong to a study of STAT5B mutations in CD4+ large granular lymphocyte leukemia. Looking at the study overall: Among healthy controls, a particular HLA allele went with more CDR3 'QG' motifs.

In the original workflow: Productive clonotypes were detectable down to 2.59 x 10-5 frequency. Using immunoSEQ multiplex PCR, the repertoire was profiled, and TCRdb retains in-frame clones only, with some absent. V, J and clone size derive from that table, while D and trimming were established from the DNA sequence. The sample yields more than 30,000 clones, less than 70% seen once. Healthy controls were blood donor buffy coats. Study-wide points: Without HLA matching, higher CD4+ than CD8+ T-LGLL clonality could reflect small sample size.

Sequencing was performed on CD4+ T cells from blood buffy coats. The origin of this receptor is a human donor in good health. The chain is built from TRBV19 and TRBJ1-6; 7 nucleotides match TRBD1. CDR3 DNA sequence: TGTGCCAGTAGTATTGGGACAGTCGTTAATTCACCCCTCCACTTT. Its translation is CASSIGTVVNSPLHF.